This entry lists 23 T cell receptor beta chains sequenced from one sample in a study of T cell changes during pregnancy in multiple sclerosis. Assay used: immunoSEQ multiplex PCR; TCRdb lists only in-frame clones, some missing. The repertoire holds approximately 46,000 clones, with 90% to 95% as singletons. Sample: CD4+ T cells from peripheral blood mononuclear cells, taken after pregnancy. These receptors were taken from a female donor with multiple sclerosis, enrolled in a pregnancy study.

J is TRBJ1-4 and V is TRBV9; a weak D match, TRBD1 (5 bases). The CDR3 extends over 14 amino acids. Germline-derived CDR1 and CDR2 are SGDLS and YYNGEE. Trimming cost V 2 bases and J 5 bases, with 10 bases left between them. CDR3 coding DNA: TGTGCCAGCAGCGTGGGGGGGGGAAATGAAAAACTGTTTTTT. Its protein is CASSVGGGNEKLFF.

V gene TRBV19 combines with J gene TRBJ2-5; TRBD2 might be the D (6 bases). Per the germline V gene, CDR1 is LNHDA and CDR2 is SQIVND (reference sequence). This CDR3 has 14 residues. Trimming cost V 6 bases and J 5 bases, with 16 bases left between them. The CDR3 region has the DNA TGTGCCAGTAGCCCCTCTCTTCGGGGGGAGACCCAGTACTTC. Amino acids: CASSPSLRGETQYF.

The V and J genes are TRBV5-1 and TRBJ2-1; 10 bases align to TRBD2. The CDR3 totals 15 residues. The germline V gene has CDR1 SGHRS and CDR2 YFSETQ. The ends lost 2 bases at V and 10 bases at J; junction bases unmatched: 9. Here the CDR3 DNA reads TGCGCCAGCAGCTTTAGAACTCTAGCGGGAGACGAGCAGTTCTTC. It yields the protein CASSFRTLAGDEQFF.

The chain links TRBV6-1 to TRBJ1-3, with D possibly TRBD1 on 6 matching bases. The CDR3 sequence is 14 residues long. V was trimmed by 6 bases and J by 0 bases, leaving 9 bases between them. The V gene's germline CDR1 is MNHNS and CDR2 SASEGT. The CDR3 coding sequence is TGTGCCAGCAGAGGACAGCCCTCTGGAAACACCATATATTTT. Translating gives CASRGQPSGNTIYF.

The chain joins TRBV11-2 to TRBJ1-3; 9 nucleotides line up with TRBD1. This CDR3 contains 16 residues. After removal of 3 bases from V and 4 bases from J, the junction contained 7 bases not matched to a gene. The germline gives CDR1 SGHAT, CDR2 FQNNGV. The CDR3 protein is CASSLIQGAGGNTIYF. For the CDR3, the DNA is TGTGCCAGCAGCTTGATACAGGGGGCTGGAGGAAACACCATATATTTT.

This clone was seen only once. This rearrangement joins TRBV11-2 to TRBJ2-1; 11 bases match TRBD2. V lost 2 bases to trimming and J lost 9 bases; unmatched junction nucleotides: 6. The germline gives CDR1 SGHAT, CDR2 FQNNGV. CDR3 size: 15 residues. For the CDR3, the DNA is TGTGCCAGCAGCTTATCTACTAGCGGGAGCGGTGAGCAGTTCTTC. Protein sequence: CASSLSTSGSGEQFF.

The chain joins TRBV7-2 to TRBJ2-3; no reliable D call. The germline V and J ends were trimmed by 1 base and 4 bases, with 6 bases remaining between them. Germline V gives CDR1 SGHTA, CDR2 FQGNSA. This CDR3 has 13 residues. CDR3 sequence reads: CASSLGLADTQYF. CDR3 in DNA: TGTGCCAGCAGCTTAGGGTTAGCAGATACGCAGTATTTT.

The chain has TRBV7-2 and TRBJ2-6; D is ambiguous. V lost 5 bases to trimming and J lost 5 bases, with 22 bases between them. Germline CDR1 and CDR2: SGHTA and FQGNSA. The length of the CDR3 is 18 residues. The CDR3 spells CASSEICRRQSRANVLTF. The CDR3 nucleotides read TGTGCCAGCAGCGAAATCTGCAGACGACAAAGTCGGGCCAACGTCCTGACTTTC.

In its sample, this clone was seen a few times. The CDR3 protein is CASSQGQGNEKLFF. In nucleotides, the CDR3 is TGCGCCAGCAGCCAGGGACAGGGTAATGAAAAACTGTTTTTT. The chain combines TRBV4-1 with TRBJ1-4, with 9 bases lining up with TRBD1. With V trimmed by 3 bases and J by 4 bases, 0 bases remained unmatched. There are 14 residues in the CDR3. The V gene's germline CDR1 is MGHRA and CDR2 YSYEKL.

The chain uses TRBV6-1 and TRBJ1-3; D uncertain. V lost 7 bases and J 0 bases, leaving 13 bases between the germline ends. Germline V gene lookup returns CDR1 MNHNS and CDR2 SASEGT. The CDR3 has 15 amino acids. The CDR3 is CASKPLSSSGNTIYF. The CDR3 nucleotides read TGTGCCAGCAAGCCATTATCGAGCTCTGGAAACACCATATATTTT.

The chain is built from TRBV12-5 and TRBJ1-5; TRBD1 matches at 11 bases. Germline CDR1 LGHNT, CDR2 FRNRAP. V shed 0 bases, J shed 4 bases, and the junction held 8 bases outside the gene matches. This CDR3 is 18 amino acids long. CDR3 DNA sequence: TGTGCTAGTGGTTTGGTATTGGGAGGACAGGGGGCGAATCAGCCCCAGCATTTT. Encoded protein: CASGLVLGGQGANQPQHF. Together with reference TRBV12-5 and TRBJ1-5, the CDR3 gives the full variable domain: DARVTQTPRHKVTEMGQEVTMRCQPILGHNTVFWYRQTMMQGLELLAYFRNRAPLDDSGMPKDRFSAEMPDATLATLKIQPSEPRDSAVYFCASGLVLGGQGANQPQHFGDGTRLSIL.

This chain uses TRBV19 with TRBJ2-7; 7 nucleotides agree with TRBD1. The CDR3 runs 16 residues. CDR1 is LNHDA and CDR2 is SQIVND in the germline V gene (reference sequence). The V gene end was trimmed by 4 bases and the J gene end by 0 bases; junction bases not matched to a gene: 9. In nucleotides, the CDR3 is TGTGCCAGTAGTACCGGGGACAGTAGACGCTCCTACGAGCAGTACTTC. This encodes CASSTGDSRRSYEQYF.

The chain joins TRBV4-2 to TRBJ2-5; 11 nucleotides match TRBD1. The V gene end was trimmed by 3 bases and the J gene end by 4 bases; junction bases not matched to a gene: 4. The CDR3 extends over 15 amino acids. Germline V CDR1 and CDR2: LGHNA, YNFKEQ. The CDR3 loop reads CASSQDRGHGETQYF. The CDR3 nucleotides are TGTGCCAGCAGCCAGGACAGGGGGCATGGAGAGACCCAGTACTTC.

This chain's CDR3 is CASSPPELTF. The CDR3 bases are TGTGCCAGCTCACCACCGGAGCTCACCTTC. The chain uses TRBV18 and TRBJ1-2; D ambiguous. CDR3 length: 10 amino acids. Per germline, CDR1 KGHSH and CDR2 LQKENI. V dropped 0 bases and J dropped 13 bases, with 6 bases sitting between them.

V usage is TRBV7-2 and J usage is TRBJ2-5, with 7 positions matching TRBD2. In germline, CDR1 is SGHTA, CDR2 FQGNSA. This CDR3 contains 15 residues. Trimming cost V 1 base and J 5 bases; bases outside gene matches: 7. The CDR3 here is CASSLDGRPVETQYF. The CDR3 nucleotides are TGTGCCAGCAGCTTAGACGGGAGGCCCGTCGAGACCCAGTACTTC.

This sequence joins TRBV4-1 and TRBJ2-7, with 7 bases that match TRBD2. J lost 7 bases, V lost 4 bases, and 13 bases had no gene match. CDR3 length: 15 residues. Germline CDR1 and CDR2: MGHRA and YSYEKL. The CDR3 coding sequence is TGCGCCAGCAGCCCCCGGGGAAGCGGGGTGGGAGAGCAGTACTTC. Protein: CASSPRGSGVGEQYF.

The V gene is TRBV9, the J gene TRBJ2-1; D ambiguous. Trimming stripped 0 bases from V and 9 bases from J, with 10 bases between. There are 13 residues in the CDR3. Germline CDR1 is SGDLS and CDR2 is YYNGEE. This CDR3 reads CASSVVVSGEQFF. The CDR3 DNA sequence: TGTGCCAGCAGCGTAGTCGTATCAGGTGAGCAGTTCTTC.

The CDR3, as DNA: TGTGCCAGCAGTTTATTATCGTCGGGGCGGGGAGGCTACACCTTC. The encoded protein is CASSLLSSGRGGYTF. The J gene is TRBJ1-2, the V gene TRBV28; TRBD1 is a possible D gene (5 bases). The CDR3 sequence is 15 residues long. From germline, CDR1 is MDHEN and CDR2 SYDVKM. Deletions cut 1 base from V and 8 bases from J, with 17 bases between.

The CDR3 coding sequence is TGTGCCAGCAGTTTAAGGGTGGGAACAGGGGGCTCCTATGGCTACACCTTC. This encodes CASSLRVGTGGSYGYTF. This chain connects TRBV28 to TRBJ1-2, with 9 bases aligning to TRBD1. The CDR3 sequence is 17 residues long. The J segment lost 4 bases and the V segment lost 2 bases, leaving 11 bases of the junction unmatched. The germline V gene encodes CDR1 MDHEN and CDR2 SYDVKM.

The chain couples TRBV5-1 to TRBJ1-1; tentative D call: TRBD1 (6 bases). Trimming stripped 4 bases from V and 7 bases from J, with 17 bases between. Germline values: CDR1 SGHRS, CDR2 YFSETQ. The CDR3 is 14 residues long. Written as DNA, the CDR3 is TGCGCCAGCAGCGTTGGGGCAGGGGACGATGAAGCTTTCTTT. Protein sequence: CASSVGAGDDEAFF. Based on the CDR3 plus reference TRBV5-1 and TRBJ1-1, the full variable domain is KAGVTQTPRYLIKTRGQQVTLSCSPISGHRSVSWYQQTPGQGLQFLFEYFSETQRNKGNFPGRFSGRQFSNSRSEMNVSTLELGDSALYLCASSVGAGDDEAFFGQGTRLTVV.

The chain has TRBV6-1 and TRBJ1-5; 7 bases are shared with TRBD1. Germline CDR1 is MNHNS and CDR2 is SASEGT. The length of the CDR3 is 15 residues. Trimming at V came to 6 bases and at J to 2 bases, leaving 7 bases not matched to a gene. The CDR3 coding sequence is TGTGCCAGCAGCACCACAGGGGCTGGCAATCAGCCCCAGCATTTT. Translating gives CASSTTGAGNQPQHF.

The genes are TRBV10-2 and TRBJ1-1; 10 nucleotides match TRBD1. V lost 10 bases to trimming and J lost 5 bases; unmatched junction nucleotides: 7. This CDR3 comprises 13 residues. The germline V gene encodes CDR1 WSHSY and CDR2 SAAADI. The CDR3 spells CATWDRGGTEAFF. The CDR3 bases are TGCGCCACCTGGGACAGGGGTGGGACTGAAGCTTTCTTT.

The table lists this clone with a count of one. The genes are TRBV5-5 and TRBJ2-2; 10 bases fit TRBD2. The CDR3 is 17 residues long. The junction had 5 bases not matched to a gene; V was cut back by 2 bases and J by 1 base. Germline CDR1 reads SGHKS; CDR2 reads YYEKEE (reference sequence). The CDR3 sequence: CASSFSSGRGNTGELFF. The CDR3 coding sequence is TGTGCCAGCAGCTTTTCAAGCGGGAGGGGGAACACCGGGGAGCTGTTTTTT.